The 32 T cell receptor beta chains below all came from one sample that was sequenced in a study of blood T cell repertoires in COVID-19. The repertoire was sequenced with immunoSEQ multiplex PCR; TCRdb's copy has only in-frame clones and lacks some. This sample has under 500,000 clones, with approximately 90% found just once. The sample was PBMCs or T cells enriched from blood (not recorded which). These receptors came from a man aged 25-40 years who had recovered from COVID-19.

This clone occurred once. This chain links TRBV7-9 with TRBJ1-5; D may be TRBD1 (6 bases). With 5 bases removed from V and 9 bases from J, the gap between germline ends came to 17 bases. Germline CDR1 is SEHNR and CDR2 is FQNEAQ (reference sequence). The CDR3 covers 14 residues. Written as DNA, the CDR3 is TGTGCCAGCAGCCCTGCCACGGGGGGCACGCCCCAGCATTTT. Translation gives CASSPATGGTPQHF. The entire variable domain, with the rest obtained from reference TRBV7-9 and TRBJ1-5, is as follows: DTGVSQNPRHKITKRGQNVTFRCDPISEHNRLYWYRQTLGQGPEFLTYFQNEAQLEKSRLLSDRFSAERPKGSFSTLEIQRTEQGDSAMYLCASSPATGGTPQHFGDGTRLSIL.

The rearrangement links TRBV20-1 to TRBJ1-3, with D unresolved. The germline V and J ends were trimmed by 3 bases and 1 base, with 10 bases remaining between them. CDR3 length: 14 residues. Germline-derived CDR1 and CDR2 are DFQATT and SNEGSKA (reference sequence). This chain's CDR3 is CSASWGASGNTIYF. In DNA form, the CDR3 reads TGCAGTGCTAGTTGGGGAGCATCTGGAAACACCATATATTTT.

The chain recombines TRBV4-2 with TRBJ1-4, with D tentatively TRBD1 (5 bases). This CDR3 region has 17 residues. Germline V CDR1 and CDR2: LGHNA, YNFKEQ. Trimming shortened V by 4 bases and J by 5 bases, and 20 bases separated the two germline ends. This CDR3 reads CASSPGRARGANEKLFF. CDR3 in DNA: TGTGCCAGCAGCCCAGGGAGGGCCCGAGGGGCAAATGAAAAACTGTTTTTT.

The chain links TRBV5-4 to TRBJ1-2; possible D gene TRBD1, 6 bases. Germline V CDR1 and CDR2: SGHNT, YYREEE (reference sequence). The CDR3 sequence is 13 residues long. The V and J ends lost 4 bases and 3 bases respectively, with 10 bases between them. The CDR3 sequence is CASSLGGDYGYTF. Here the CDR3 DNA reads TGTGCCAGCAGCCTAGGGGGTGACTATGGCTACACCTTC.

The chain carries TRBV28 and TRBJ1-4; the D is unclear. V lost 4 bases and J lost 3, with 21 bases in between. This CDR3 has 18 amino acids. Germline loops: CDR1 MDHEN, CDR2 SYDVKM. The CDR3 region has the DNA TGTGCCAGCAGTTCCCCGCCCGTGCTCCGCCTACCTAATGAAAAACTGTTTTTT. Amino acids: CASSSPPVLRLPNEKLFF.

This rearrangement joins TRBV27 to TRBJ2-3, with TRBD2 matching 9 bases. The CDR3 is made up of 13 amino acids. After removal of 6 bases from V and 14 bases from J, the junction contained 12 bases not matched to a gene. CDR1 is MNHEY and CDR2 is SMNVEV in the germline V gene (reference sequence). The CDR3 DNA follows: TGTGCCAGCAGCTTCGGGACTAGCTGGGTCCCGTATTTT. Translated, it gives CASSFGTSWVPYF.

The rearrangement uses TRBV19 and TRBJ1-1; 8 nucleotides align to TRBD1. The CDR3 has 14 residues. Germline CDR1 and CDR2: LNHDA and SQIVND (reference sequence). V trimming: 3 bases; J trimming: 3 bases; junction bases outside the gene matches: 3. CDR3 sequence reads: CASSIVTGDTEAFF. The CDR3 DNA is TGTGCCAGTAGTATTGTGACAGGGGACACTGAAGCTTTCTTT.

J is TRBJ1-2 and V is TRBV13; TRBD1 might be the D (5 bases). The V end was cut by 4 bases, the J end by 3 bases, with 12 bases between. This CDR3 region has 14 residues. Germline CDR1 is PRHDT and CDR2 is FYEKMQ (reference sequence). This CDR3 reads CASSSERGDYGYTF. The CDR3 coding sequence is TGTGCCAGCAGCTCCGAACGGGGGGACTATGGCTACACCTTC.

V and J are TRBV2 and TRBJ1-1, with TRBD1 identical over 7 bases. CDR1 SNHLY and CDR2 FYNNEI come from the germline V gene. This CDR3 region has 16 residues. Losses at the gene ends were 7 bases for V and 4 bases for J; bases not matched to a gene: 15. CDR3 DNA: TGTGCCAGCATTAAAGACCGGACAGGCTCGCTCACTGAAGCTTTCTTT. This gives the protein CASIKDRTGSLTEAFF. Filled out from reference TRBV2 and TRBJ1-1, the complete variable domain reads EPEVTQTPSHQVTQMGQEVILRCVPISNHLYFYWYRQILGQKVEFLVSFYNNEISEKSEIFDDQFSVERPDGSNFTLKIRSTKLEDSAMYFCASIKDRTGSLTEAFFGQGTRLTVV.

The chain combines TRBV30 with TRBJ1-3; D ambiguous. V was cut by 0 bases and J by 0 bases, with 9 bases left in between. This CDR3 contains 15 residues. CDR1 and CDR2 from the germline V gene are GTSNPN and SVGIG (reference sequence). The CDR3 region is CAWSVHPISGNTIYF. The DNA for the CDR3 is TGTGCCTGGAGTGTACATCCGATCTCTGGAAACACCATATATTTT. The whole variable domain, filled in from reference TRBV30 and TRBJ1-3, reads SQTIHQWPATLVQPVGSPLSLECTVEGTSNPNLYWYRQAAGRGLQLLFYSVGIGQISSEVPQNLSASRPQDRQFILSSKKLLLSDSGFYLCAWSVHPISGNTIYFGEGSWLTVV.

The chain couples TRBV4-1 to TRBJ2-7; D unresolved. Per germline, CDR1 MGHRA and CDR2 YSYEKL. With 1 base removed from V and 0 bases from J, the gap between germline ends came to 7 bases. The CDR3 consists of 14 residues. As DNA, the CDR3 is TGCGCCAGCAGCCAAGGGCGGATCTCCTACGAGCAGTACTTC. Translation gives CASSQGRISYEQYF.

The CDR3 protein is CAIRGTGEDGYTF. Here the CDR3 DNA reads TGTGCCATCAGGGGGACAGGAGAAGATGGCTACACCTTC. The chain has TRBV10-3 and TRBJ1-2, with 8 bases lining up with TRBD1. The CDR3 runs 13 residues. The V and J ends lost 6 bases and 6 bases, in that order; junction bases with no gene match: 6. Germline-derived CDR1 and CDR2 are ENHRY and SYGVKD.

This chain links TRBV19 with TRBJ1-2; D unresolved. V lost 10 bases and J 4 bases, leaving 13 bases between the germline ends. Germline V gene lookup returns CDR1 LNHDA and CDR2 SQIVND (reference sequence). This CDR3 has 12 amino acids. CDR3 sequence (DNA): TGTGCCATTTGGGTCGGGTCCTATGGCTACACCTTC. Translating it yields CAIWVGSYGYTF.

This chain connects TRBV18 to TRBJ2-2; 12 nucleotides line up with TRBD2. Germline trimming cut 0 bases from V and 6 bases from J; bases unmatched to any gene: 2. This CDR3 has 16 residues. Germline V CDR1 and CDR2: KGHSH, LQKENI. The CDR3 DNA reads as TGTGCCAGCTCACCACCGGGACTAGCGGGTGCCGGGGAGCTGTTTTTT. Its translation is CASSPPGLAGAGELFF. The full variable domain, in which reference TRBV18 and TRBJ2-2 provide the parts outside the CDR3, is NAGVMQNPRHLVRRRGQEARLRCSPMKGHSHVYWYRQLPEEGLKFMVYLQKENIIDESGMPKERFSAEFPKEGPSILRIQQVVRGDSAAYFCASSPPGLAGAGELFFGEGSRLTVL.

The chain combines TRBV5-4 with TRBJ2-1; the D gene is possibly TRBD2 (6 bases). The germline V gene has CDR1 SGHNT and CDR2 YYREEE (reference sequence). V was cut by 3 bases and J by 7 bases, with 17 bases left in between. The CDR3 has 15 amino acids. The DNA of the CDR3 is TGTGCCAGCAGCTCGCAAGCGGGTGCCCTGAATGAGCAGTTCTTC. The encoded protein is CASSSQAGALNEQFF.

DNA for the CDR3: TGTGCCAGCAGTCCGGCGGGCTCTGGAAACACCATATATTTT. Residues: CASSPAGSGNTIYF. The chain links TRBV28 to TRBJ1-3; unclear D gene. With 5 bases removed from V and 0 bases from J, the gap between germline ends came to 8 bases. The CDR3 has 14 amino acids. CDR1 MDHEN and CDR2 SYDVKM come from the germline V gene.

This clone appeared a few times. V gene TRBV30 combines with J gene TRBJ2-7, with TRBD2 matching over 11 bases. The CDR3 totals 13 residues. In germline, CDR1 is GTSNPN, CDR2 SVGIG (reference sequence). V shed 4 bases, J shed 4 bases, and the junction held 3 bases outside the gene matches. CDR3 nucleotide sequence: TGTGCCTGGACTAGCGGGAGGTATTACGAGCAGTACTTC. Its translation is CAWTSGRYYEQYF.

The chain uses TRBV28 and TRBJ2-7; D is unresolved. Germline V lookup: CDR1 MDHEN, CDR2 SYDVKM. This CDR3 region has 14 residues. The V end lost 2 bases, the J end lost 0 bases, and 8 bases lay between the germline ends. The CDR3, as DNA: TGTGCCAGCAGTTTAGGAGATAGCTCCTACGAGCAGTACTTC. Protein product: CASSLGDSSYEQYF.

This rearrangement joins TRBV7-9 to TRBJ1-1; 7 nucleotides match TRBD1. This CDR3 region has 13 residues. CDR1 and CDR2 (germline): SEHNR, FQNEAQ (reference sequence). Trimming took 1 base from V and 9 from J; bases not matched to a gene: 5. CDR3 sequence: CASSLGQGVKAFF. The CDR3 DNA reads TGTGCCAGCAGCTTAGGGCAGGGGGTAAAAGCTTTCTTT.

This rearrangement joins TRBV2 to TRBJ2-1; 9 bases map to TRBD1. Looked up from germline, CDR1 is SNHLY and CDR2 is FYNNEI. Trimming cost V 5 bases and J 10 bases; bases outside gene matches: 12. The CDR3 has 15 amino acids. The CDR3 DNA reads TGTGCCAGCAGTTCCGGGACAGGGACATTAACCGAGCAGTTCTTC. It is translated as CASSSGTGTLTEQFF.

This chain connects TRBV5-5 to TRBJ2-7, with 8 nucleotides matching TRBD2. With 2 bases clipped from V and 2 bases from J, the junction kept 6 bases outside the gene matches. The CDR3 is 15 residues long. CDR1 and CDR2 (germline): SGHKS, YYEKEE (reference sequence). The CDR3 nucleotides are TGTGCCAGCAGCTTTCGGGAGGGTAATACCTACGAGCAGTACTTC. As protein: CASSFREGNTYEQYF.

The genes are TRBV30 and TRBJ1-6; the D is unclear. V was cut by 0 bases and J by 6 bases, with 9 bases left in between. The germline CDR1 and CDR2 sequences are GTSNPN and SVGIG (reference sequence). The CDR3 covers 14 residues. In nucleotides, the CDR3 is TGTGCCTGGAGTGTACTGGCTAGTAATTCACCCCTCCACTTT. Translating it yields CAWSVLASNSPLHF.

This chain connects TRBV18 to TRBJ1-4, with 9 nucleotides matching TRBD1. V shed 3 bases, J shed 11 bases, and the junction held 7 bases outside the gene matches. Per the germline V gene, CDR1 is KGHSH and CDR2 is LQKENI. The length of the CDR3 is 14 residues. The CDR3 DNA reads as TGTGCCAGCTCACCCCCGGGACAGGGCTACAAACTGTTTTTT. This gives the protein CASSPPGQGYKLFF.

As DNA, the CDR3 is TGCGCCAGCAGCTCAAACCGGGACAGGGCGTACGAGCAGTACTTC. It specifies CASSSNRDRAYEQYF. The chain uses TRBV5-1 and TRBJ2-7; 9 bases match TRBD1. Germline trimming cut 3 bases from V and 4 bases from J; bases unmatched to any gene: 8. The CDR3 extends over 15 amino acids. CDR1 SGHRS and CDR2 YFSETQ come from the germline V gene.

This clone was counted a single time. The chain carries TRBV28 and TRBJ1-2; D may be TRBD1 (6 bases). The V and J ends lost 5 bases and 3 bases respectively, with 13 bases between them. Germline V gene data show CDR1 as MDHEN and CDR2 as SYDVKM. The CDR3 covers 14 residues. CDR3 region: CASSRPGHHYGYTF. The CDR3 DNA reads TGTGCCAGCAGTCGTCCGGGACACCACTATGGCTACACCTTC.

There are many counts of this clone. The gene calls are TRBV7-9 and TRBJ2-1; D not resolved. The CDR3 spans 12 residues. Per germline, CDR1 SEHNR and CDR2 FQNEAQ (reference sequence). V was clipped by 1 base and J by 8 bases, with 6 bases between them. CDR3 protein: CASSLVVYEQFF. Written as DNA, the CDR3 is TGTGCCAGCAGCTTAGTAGTCTATGAGCAGTTCTTC.

This chain links TRBV4-1 with TRBJ2-1; 8 bases line up with TRBD2. This CDR3 spans 17 amino acids. Germline V gene data show CDR1 as MGHRA and CDR2 as YSYEKL. V lost 4 bases, J lost 7 bases, and 15 bases stayed unmatched. As DNA, the CDR3 is TGCGCCAGCAGCCTGTCGAACGGGAGGGCCTCGGGAAATGAGCAGTTCTTC. It encodes CASSLSNGRASGNEQFF.

This chain links TRBV5-1 with TRBJ1-2, with 8 bases fitting TRBD1. Losses at the gene ends were 7 bases for V and 2 bases for J; bases not matched to a gene: 10. This CDR3 contains 15 residues. Germline CDR1 and CDR2: SGHRS and YFSETQ. This CDR3 is CASGDQGALNYGYTF. The DNA for the CDR3 is TGCGCCAGCGGGGACCAGGGGGCGCTGAACTATGGCTACACCTTC.

This chain uses TRBV29-1 with TRBJ2-6; 9 bases fit TRBD1. This CDR3 is built from 16 residues. The V segment lost 6 bases and the J segment 0 bases; nucleotides outside the gene matches: 6. Germline CDR1 is SQVTM and CDR2 is ANQGSEA. CDR3 protein: CSVGTGTSSGANVLTF. CDR3 nucleotides: TGCAGCGTGGGGACAGGGACGAGCTCTGGGGCCAACGTCCTGACTTTC.

The V and J genes are TRBV12-3 or TRBV12-4 and TRBJ1-5; no clear D. CDR3 length equals 12 residues. With 6 bases removed from V and 7 bases from J, the gap between germline ends came to 10 bases. The CDR3 region has the DNA TGTGCCAGCAGCCGTTCCCGGCAGCCCCAGCATTTT. It yields the protein CASSRSRQPQHF.

V is TRBV5-4 and J is TRBJ2-7; 10 bases are shared with TRBD1. The CDR3 loop spans 15 amino acids. Trimming cost V 4 bases and J 4 bases; bases outside gene matches: 8. CDR1 and CDR2 (germline): SGHNT, YYREEE (reference sequence). CDR3 coding DNA: TGTGCCAGCAGCCTTGGTCGACAGGGGGCATACGAGCAGTACTTC. Protein sequence: CASSLGRQGAYEQYF.

The CDR3 nucleotides read TGTGCCAGTAGTATCGGTTATCAGCGACGGAACAATCAGCCCCAGCATTTT. Amino acid sequence: CASSIGYQRRNNQPQHF. J is TRBJ1-5 and V is TRBV19; D is unclear. Trimming cost V 3 bases and J 3 bases, with 18 bases left between them. Germline values: CDR1 LNHDA, CDR2 SQIVND (reference sequence). CDR3 length: 17 residues.